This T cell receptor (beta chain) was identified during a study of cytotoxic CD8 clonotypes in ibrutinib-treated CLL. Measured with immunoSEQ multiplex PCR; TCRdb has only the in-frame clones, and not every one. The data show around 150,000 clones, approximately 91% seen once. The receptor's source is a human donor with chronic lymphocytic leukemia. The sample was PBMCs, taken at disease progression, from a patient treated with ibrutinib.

The CDR3 region is CASSKRGGGADTQYF. Written as DNA, the CDR3 is TGTGCCAGCAGCAAACGGGGAGGGGGAGCAGATACGCAGTATTTT. The chain uses TRBV7-3 and TRBJ2-3; D possibly corresponds to TRBD2 (7 bases). Germline V gene lookup returns CDR1 SGHTA and CDR2 FQGTGA. The CDR3 sequence is 15 residues long. Deletions cut 5 bases from V and 4 bases from J, with 16 bases between. Drawing the rest from reference TRBV7-3 and TRBJ2-3, the complete variable domain is GAGVSQTPSNKVTEKGKYVELRCDPISGHTALYWYRQSLGQGPEFLIYFQGTGAADDSGLPNDRFFAVRPEGSVSTLKIQRTERGDSAVYLCASSKRGGGADTQYFGPGTRLTVL.